This TCR beta chain appears in the sequencing data of a study of vaccination and CD4 T cells after COVID-19 (dated by TCRdb to between 2021 and 2022). With regard to the full study: Convalescent patients had a positive SARS-CoV-2 result on nasal swab PCR, and of these patients, several had mild disease and one had severe disease. In the convalescent cohort there were six males and four females, among whom were two Hispanic individuals, seven Caucasians, two Asians and one multiracial person. Participants got two doses of the Pfizer-BioNTech BNT162b2 vaccine (n=8) or two doses of the Moderna mRNA-1273 vaccine (n=2). In nine to eleven COVID-19 convalescent patients and a few infection-naive healthy vaccine recipients, researchers compared the spike-specific CD4+ TCR repertoire from before mRNA vaccination with the repertoire from after. Culture stimuli were overlapping spike peptide pools from SARS-CoV-2 and from the common cold coronaviruses HCoV-NL63, HCoV-OC43 and HCoV-229E. Post-vaccine blood samples were collected a median of about 69 days after the second vaccine dose, ranging from roughly 12 to 250 days. Post-COVID blood samples were collected from convalescent patients a median of roughly 100 days after diagnosis, with a range of roughly 30 to 161 days. Control cultures used a CEFX viral epitope pool as positive control, an HIV-1 Nef peptide pool as negative control, or no peptide. Summary of the overall study and its limitations: In convalescent patients, a median roughly 87% of post-vaccine SARS-CoV-2-reactive clones were detected only after vaccination, suggesting vaccine-specific priming. Although the median number of SARS-CoV-2-reactive clonotypes went up from roughly 23 after infection to 30 to 45 after vaccination, the increase was not significant. Only a relatively small number of convalescent patients were included in the study, and early timepoints following natural infection were not analyzed. Of the vaccine-specific clones found in convalescent patients, nearly all (304 of 307) were mono-reactive for SARS-CoV-2 spike instead of being cross-reactive with common cold coronaviruses.

The library was obtained by PCR. DNA from cultured CD4+ T cells was subjected to TCR sequencing with the Oncomine TCR Beta short-read assay at the Johns Hopkins FTIC core. Genomic DNA was extracted from the cultured CD4+ T cells with the QIAamp micro DNA kit. The Oncomine TCR Beta libraries from cultured CD4+ T cells were pooled using unique dual indexes and then sequenced on an Illumina iSeq 100. The published analysis was carried out like this. Non-productive sequences were removed, and CDR3s not starting with C, not ending with F or W, or shorter than 7 amino acids were discarded. The MANAFEST web application was used to identify antigen-specific clonotypes by comparing peptide-stimulated wells against reference wells and other culture wells. An FDR below 0.05, an odds ratio above 5, and a productive frequency above 0.1% in at least two of three replicate wells were required for clones to be considered positive. A clonotype counted as cross-reactive if it showed significant expansion both in the SARS-CoV-2 spike wells and in at least one common cold coronavirus spike condition. Using R version 3.6.1, CDR3 homology was evaluated through Levenshtein distances (stringdist) along with unrooted phylogenetic trees (ape). TCRdb applied fastp at Q25 and MiXCR to the public reads, then kept only in-frame beta chains. All rows with the same CDR3 protein become a single entry with the most common DNA and genes. The V and J calls here are based on TCRdb, not the publication. For this sample the table gives about 15,000 distinct CDR3 sequences, of which around 55% were detected only once. About 14% of the sample lies in the top ten.

Worth noting for this clonotype: There is no known antigen for this receptor. Qualities for individual bases were not recorded, and no much larger clone is one base off.

In the paper's terms, the treatment or condition label means: roughly 10-day PBMC culture with coronavirus spike peptide pools or control peptides (ViraFEST assay). To expand antigen-specific T cells with peptide pools and then pick out the expanded clonotypes through TCR sequencing, the study relied on the ViraFEST assay. Positive SARS-CoV-2 PCR tests in the convalescent patients dated from March to December 2020, before Alpha, Beta and Delta variants emerged in the United States. PBMCs were cultured at about 2 million per well in IMDM supplemented with around 5% human AB serum and roughly 10 IU/ml IL-2, with 10 ug/ml peptide pools added. On days 3 and 7, half of the culture medium was replaced with fresh IL-2-containing medium. After approximately eleven days of culture, CD4+ T cells were isolated by negative selection with the EasySep CD4+ T cell isolation kit. Ficoll-Paque Plus gradient centrifugation was used to isolate PBMCs from whole blood, and the isolated PBMCs were then either used fresh or cryopreserved at -140C. Culture conditions were generally each tested in triplicate wells.

The CDR1 and CDR2 encoded by the germline V gene are MNHEY and SVGEGT. V trim: 7 bases; J trim: 6 bases; unmatched bases: 13. The cysteine opens and the phenylalanine closes a CDR3 of 16 amino acids. Only the CDR3 DNA is retained, 48 bases long and in frame from the first base. The sequenced material came from CD4+ T cells from blood, cultured in vitro. The receptor's source is a human donor who had recovered from COVID-19. The chain couples TRBV6-2 or TRBV6-3 to TRBJ2-2, and 8 junctional nucleotides match TRBD1. The encoded CDR3 is CASTQRTGYKAGELFF. The sequenced DNA: TGTGCCAGCACCCAAAGGACAGGGTATAAGGCCGGGGAGCTGTTTTTT.